The source of this TCR beta chain is a study of T cell repertoires in cytomegalovirus infection. This clonotype was seen only a few times. Its specificity is not known. V gave up 5 bases and J gave up 3 bases; unmatched junction bases: 13. Germline V gene lookup returns CDR1 SGHTA and CDR2 FQGNSA. The CDR3 covers 17 residues. One entry per CDR3 protein results from TCRdb running MiXCR on the reads. The sample shows 75,000 to 100,000 distinct CDR3 sequences, about 31% of them seen only once. The chain uses TRBV7-2 and TRBJ2-7, with 10 bases aligning to TRBD1. The sequencing here drew on CD8+ T cells from cultured PBMCs, taken from culture after CMV antigen stimulation. This sequence was found in a human donor in good health (CMV status not recorded). Some clones in this sample may be carry-over from other donors' samples. In DNA, the CDR3 is TGTGCCAGCAGCCCAATATTAGGGACAGGGGAATACTACGAGCAGTACTTC. It yields the protein CASSPILGTGEYYEQYF.